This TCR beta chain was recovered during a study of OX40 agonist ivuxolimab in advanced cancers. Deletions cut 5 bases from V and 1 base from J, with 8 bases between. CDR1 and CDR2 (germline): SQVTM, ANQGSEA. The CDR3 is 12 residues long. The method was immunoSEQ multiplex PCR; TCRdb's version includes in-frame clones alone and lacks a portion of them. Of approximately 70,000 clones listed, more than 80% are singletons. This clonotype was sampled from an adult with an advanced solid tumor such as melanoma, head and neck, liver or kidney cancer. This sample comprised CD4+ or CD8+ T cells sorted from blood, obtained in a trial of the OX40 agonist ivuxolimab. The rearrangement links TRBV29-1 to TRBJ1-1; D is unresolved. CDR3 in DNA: TGCAGCGTTCTTCAGGAGAACACTGAAGCTTTCTTT. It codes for CSVLQENTEAFF.